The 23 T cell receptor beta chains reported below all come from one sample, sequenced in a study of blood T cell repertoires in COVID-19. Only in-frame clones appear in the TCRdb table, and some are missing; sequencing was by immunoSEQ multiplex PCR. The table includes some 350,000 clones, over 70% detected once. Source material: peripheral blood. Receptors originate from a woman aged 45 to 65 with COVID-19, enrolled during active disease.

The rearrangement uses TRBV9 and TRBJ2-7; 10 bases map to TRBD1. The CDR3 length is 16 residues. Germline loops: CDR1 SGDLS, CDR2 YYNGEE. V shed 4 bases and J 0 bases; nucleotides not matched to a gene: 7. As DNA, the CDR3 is TGTGCCAGCAGCTTCGACCGGGACAGGGGCTCCTACGAGCAGTACTTC. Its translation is CASSFDRDRGSYEQYF. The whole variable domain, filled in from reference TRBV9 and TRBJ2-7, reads DSGVTQTPKHLITATGQRVTLRCSPRSGDLSVYWYQQSLDQGLQFLIQYYNGEERAKGNILERFSAQQFPDLHSELNLSSLELGDSALYFCASSFDRDRGSYEQYFGPGTRLTVT.

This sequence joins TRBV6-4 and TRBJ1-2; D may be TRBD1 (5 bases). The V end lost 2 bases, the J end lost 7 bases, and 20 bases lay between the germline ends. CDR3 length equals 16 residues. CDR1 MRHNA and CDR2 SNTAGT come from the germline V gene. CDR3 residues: CASSDTKTGRQGGYTF. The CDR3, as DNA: TGTGCCAGCAGTGACACGAAAACCGGAAGGCAGGGTGGCTACACCTTC.

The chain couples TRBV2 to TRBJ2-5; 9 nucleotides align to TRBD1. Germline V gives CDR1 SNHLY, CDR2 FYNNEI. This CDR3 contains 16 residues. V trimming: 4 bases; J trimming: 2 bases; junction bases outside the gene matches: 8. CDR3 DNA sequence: TGTGCCAGCAGTGGGACAGGGGTTAGGGGACAAGAGACCCAGTACTTC. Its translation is CASSGTGVRGQETQYF. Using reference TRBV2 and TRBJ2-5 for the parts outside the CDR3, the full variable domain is EPEVTQTPSHQVTQMGQEVILRCVPISNHLYFYWYRQILGQKVEFLVSFYNNEISEKSEIFDDQFSVERPDGSNFTLKIRSTKLEDSAMYFCASSGTGVRGQETQYFGPGTRLLVL.

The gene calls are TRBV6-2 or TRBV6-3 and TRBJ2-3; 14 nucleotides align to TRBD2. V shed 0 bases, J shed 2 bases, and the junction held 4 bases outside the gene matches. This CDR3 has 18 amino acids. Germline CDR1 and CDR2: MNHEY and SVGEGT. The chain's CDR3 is CASSYSGTSGSFTDTQYF. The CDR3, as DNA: TGTGCCAGCAGTTACTCCGGGACTAGCGGGAGTTTCACAGATACGCAGTATTTT.

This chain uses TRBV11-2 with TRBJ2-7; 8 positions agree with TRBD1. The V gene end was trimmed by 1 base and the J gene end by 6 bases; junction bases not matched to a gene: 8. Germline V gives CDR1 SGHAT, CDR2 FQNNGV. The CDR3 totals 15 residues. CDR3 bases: TGTGCCAGCAGCTTAGTGTCAGGGGGCTCCGGCGAGCAGTACTTC. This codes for CASSLVSGGSGEQYF.

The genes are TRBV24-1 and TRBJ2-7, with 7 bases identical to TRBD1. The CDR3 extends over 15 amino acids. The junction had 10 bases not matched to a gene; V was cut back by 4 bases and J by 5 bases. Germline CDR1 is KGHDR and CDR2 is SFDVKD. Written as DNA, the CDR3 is TGTGCCACCAGTGACCCGACAGGGTCTGCTCACGAGCAGTACTTC. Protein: CATSDPTGSAHEQYF.

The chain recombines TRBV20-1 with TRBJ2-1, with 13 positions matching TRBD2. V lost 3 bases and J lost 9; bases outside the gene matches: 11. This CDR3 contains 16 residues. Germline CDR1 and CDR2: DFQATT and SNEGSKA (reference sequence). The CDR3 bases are TGCAGTGCTAGTGCACTTAGGGGACTAGCGGGATTTGAGCAGTTCTTC. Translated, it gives CSASALRGLAGFEQFF.

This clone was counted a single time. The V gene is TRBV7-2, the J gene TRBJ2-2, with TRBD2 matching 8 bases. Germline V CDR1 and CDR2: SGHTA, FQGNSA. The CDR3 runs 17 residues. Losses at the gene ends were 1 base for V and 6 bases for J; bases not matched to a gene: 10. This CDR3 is CASSLVASGSSPGELFF. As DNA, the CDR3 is TGTGCCAGCAGCTTAGTCGCAAGCGGGAGTAGTCCCGGGGAGCTGTTTTTT.

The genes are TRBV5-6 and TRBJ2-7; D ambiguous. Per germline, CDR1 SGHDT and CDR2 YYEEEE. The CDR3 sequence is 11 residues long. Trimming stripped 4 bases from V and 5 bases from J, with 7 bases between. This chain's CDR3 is CASSRDNEQYF. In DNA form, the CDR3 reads TGTGCCAGCAGCCGAGACAACGAGCAGTACTTC.

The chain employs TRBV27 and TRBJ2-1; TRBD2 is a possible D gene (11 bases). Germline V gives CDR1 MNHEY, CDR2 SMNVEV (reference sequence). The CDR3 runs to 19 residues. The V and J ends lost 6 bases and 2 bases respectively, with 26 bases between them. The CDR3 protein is CASSGQGGTSGGTYNEQFF. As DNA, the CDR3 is TGTGCCAGCAGCGGACAGGGGGGGACTAGCGGAGGAACCTACAATGAGCAGTTCTTC.

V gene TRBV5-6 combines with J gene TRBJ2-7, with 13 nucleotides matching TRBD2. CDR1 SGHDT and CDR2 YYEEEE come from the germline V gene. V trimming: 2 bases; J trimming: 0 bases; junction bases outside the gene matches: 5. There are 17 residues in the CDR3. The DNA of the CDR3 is TGTGCCAGCAGCTTCCGGACTAGCGGGAGCCTCTCCTACGAGCAGTACTTC. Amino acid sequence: CASSFRTSGSLSYEQYF.

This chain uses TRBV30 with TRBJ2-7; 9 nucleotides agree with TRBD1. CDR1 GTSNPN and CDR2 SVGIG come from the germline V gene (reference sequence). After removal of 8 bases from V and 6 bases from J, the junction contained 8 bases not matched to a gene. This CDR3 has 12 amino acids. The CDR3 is CAGDRERGEQYF. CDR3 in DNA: TGTGCCGGGGACAGGGAAAGAGGCGAGCAGTACTTC.

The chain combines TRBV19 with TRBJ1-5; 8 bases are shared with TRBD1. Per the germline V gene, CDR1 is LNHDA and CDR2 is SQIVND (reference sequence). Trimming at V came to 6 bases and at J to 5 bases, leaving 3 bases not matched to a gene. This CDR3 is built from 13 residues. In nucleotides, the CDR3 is TGTGCCAGTAGCGACAGGGGCCATCAGCCCCAGCATTTT. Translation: CASSDRGHQPQHF.

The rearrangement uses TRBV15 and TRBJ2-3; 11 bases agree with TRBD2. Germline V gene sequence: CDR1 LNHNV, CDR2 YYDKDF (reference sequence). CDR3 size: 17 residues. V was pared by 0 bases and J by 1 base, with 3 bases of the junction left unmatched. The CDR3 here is CATSRDLAGGGTDTQYF. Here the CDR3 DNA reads TGTGCCACCAGCAGAGATTTAGCGGGAGGGGGCACAGATACGCAGTATTTT.

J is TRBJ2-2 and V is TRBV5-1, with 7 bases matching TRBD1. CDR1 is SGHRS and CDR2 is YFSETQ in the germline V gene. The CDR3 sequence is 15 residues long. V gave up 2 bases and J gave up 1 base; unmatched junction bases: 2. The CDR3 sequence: CASSFRTGNTGELFF. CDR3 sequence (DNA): TGCGCCAGCAGCTTCCGGACAGGGAACACCGGGGAGCTGTTTTTT. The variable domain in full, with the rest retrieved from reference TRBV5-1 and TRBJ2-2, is KAGVTQTPRYLIKTRGQQVTLSCSPISGHRSVSWYQQTPGQGLQFLFEYFSETQRNKGNFPGRFSGRQFSNSRSEMNVSTLELGDSALYLCASSFRTGNTGELFFGEGSRLTVL.

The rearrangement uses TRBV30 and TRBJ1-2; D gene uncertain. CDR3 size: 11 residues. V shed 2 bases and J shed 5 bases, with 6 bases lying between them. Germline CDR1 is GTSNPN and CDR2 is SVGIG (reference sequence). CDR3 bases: TGTGCCTGGAGTCTCGGGTATGGCTACACCTTC. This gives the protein CAWSLGYGYTF. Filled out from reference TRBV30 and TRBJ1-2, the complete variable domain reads SQTIHQWPATLVQPVGSPLSLECTVEGTSNPNLYWYRQAAGRGLQLLFYSVGIGQISSEVPQNLSASRPQDRQFILSSKKLLLSDSGFYLCAWSLGYGYTFGSGTRLTVV.

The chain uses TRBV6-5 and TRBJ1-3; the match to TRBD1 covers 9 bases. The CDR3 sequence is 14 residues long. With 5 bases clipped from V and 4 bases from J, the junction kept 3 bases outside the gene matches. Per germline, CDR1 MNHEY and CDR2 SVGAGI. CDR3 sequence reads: CASSRTGVGNTIYF. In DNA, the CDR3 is TGTGCCAGCAGTCGGACAGGGGTAGGAAACACCATATATTTT.

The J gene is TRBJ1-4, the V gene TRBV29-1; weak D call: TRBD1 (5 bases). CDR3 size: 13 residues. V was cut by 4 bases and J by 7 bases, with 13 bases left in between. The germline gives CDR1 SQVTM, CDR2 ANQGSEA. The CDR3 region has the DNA TGCAGCGTTGCATCAGGGCCCGGTGAAAAACTGTTTTTT. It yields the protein CSVASGPGEKLFF. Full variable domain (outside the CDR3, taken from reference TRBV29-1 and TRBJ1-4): SAVISQKPSRDICQRGTSLTIQCQVDSQVTMMFWYRQQPGQSLTLIATANQGSEATYESGFVIDKFPISRPNLTFSTLTVSNMSPEDSSIYLCSVASGPGEKLFFGSGTQLSVL.

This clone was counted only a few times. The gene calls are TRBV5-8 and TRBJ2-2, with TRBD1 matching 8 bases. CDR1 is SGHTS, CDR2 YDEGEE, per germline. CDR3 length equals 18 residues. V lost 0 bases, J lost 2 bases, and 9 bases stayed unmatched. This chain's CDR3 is CASSLEAGGVVNTGELFF. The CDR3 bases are TGTGCCAGCAGCTTGGAGGCAGGGGGCGTCGTAAACACCGGGGAGCTGTTTTTT.

In nucleotides, the CDR3 is TGTGCCAGCAGCTTAGTCGGGAGTAAAACAGATACGCAGTATTTT. Its protein product is CASSLVGSKTDTQYF. The chain carries TRBV7-6 and TRBJ2-3, with D possibly being TRBD2 (6 bases). The CDR3 has 15 amino acids. Germline-derived CDR1 and CDR2 are SGHVS and FNYEAQ. V lost 1 base, J lost 3 bases, and 11 bases lay in between.

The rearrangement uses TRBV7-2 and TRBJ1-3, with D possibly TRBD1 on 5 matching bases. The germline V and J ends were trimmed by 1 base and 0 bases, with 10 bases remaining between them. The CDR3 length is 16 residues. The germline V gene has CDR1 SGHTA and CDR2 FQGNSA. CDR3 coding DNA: TGTGCCAGCAGCTTAGTAACAGGCATCTCTGGAAACACCATATATTTT. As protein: CASSLVTGISGNTIYF.

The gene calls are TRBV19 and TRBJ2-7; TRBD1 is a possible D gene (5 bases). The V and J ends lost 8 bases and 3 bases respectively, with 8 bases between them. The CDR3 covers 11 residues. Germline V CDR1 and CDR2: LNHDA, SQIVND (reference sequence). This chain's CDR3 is CASSDIYEQYF. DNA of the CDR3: TGTGCCAGTTCGGACATCTACGAGCAGTACTTC.

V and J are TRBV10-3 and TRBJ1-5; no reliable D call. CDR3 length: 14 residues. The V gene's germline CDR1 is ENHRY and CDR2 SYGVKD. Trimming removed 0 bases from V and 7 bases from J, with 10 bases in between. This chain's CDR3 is CAISESMAVQPQHF. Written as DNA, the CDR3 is TGTGCCATCAGTGAGTCGATGGCCGTACAGCCCCAGCATTTT.